These T cell receptor beta chains were read from a single sample in a study of shared T cell receptors in the human thymus. Data came from immunoSEQ multiplex PCR; TCRdb stores just in-frame clones and leaves some out. The sample holds 55,000 to 75,000 clones, around 96% seen once. Sequencing input: thymocytes. Receptors were obtained from a human donor. Both conserved end residues are part of each CDR3. A D gene is named only where the DNA matches it firmly.

>TRBJ1-6|.|TRBV6-5
CASSSHRAGNSPLHF
>TRBJ2-1|TRBD2|TRBV6-6
CASGGGIYNEQFF
>TRBJ1-4|.|TRBV14
CASSGAWGGVAEKLFF
>TRBJ2-2|TRBD1|TRBV4-2
CASSQDWTGLTGELFF
>TRBJ1-3|TRBD1|TRBV5-1
CASSHTTGGSGNTIYF
>TRBJ1-2|TRBD1|TRBV27
CASSLAGGTYGYTF
>TRBJ1-5|.|TRBV4-2
CASSQDRGTDYQPQHF
>TRBJ2-7|TRBD1|TRBV28
CASSSRTGLGEQYF
>TRBJ2-2|.|TRBV28
CASSFGWDNSAGELFF
>TRBJ1-3|.|TRBV5-8
CASRDTGNTIYF
>TRBJ1-5|TRBD1|TRBV4-2
CASSQEGTGYSNQPQHF
>TRBJ2-5|.|TRBV5-1
CASSLVRGQETQYF
>TRBJ2-1|TRBD2|TRBV5-1
CASSLSSGGARHNEQFF
>TRBJ1-4|.|TRBV5-1
CASSLFHGPATNEKLFF
>TRBJ2-3|TRBD2|TRBV4-3
CASSQDPLAGSSTDTQYF
>TRBJ1-2|TRBD1|TRBV7-9
CASSSLPDRAYGYTF
>TRBJ2-5|TRBD1|TRBV18
CASSLGTGRSSPQETQYF
>TRBJ1-2|.|TRBV15
CATSRKSGTWRVTNYGYTF
>TRBJ1-5|.|TRBV5-6
CASSLSIGTQHF
>TRBJ2-5|.|TRBV28
CASGSRSPQETQYF
>TRBJ1-6|.|TRBV2
CASTSSTHGNSPLHF
>TRBJ2-5|TRBD2|TRBV4-2
CASSQGPGLAGPLQETQYF
>TRBJ2-5|.|TRBV6-1
CASSEETQYF
>TRBJ2-3|TRBD2|TRBV14
CASSQGGILAGGPDTQYF
>TRBJ2-1|.|TRBV21-1
CASSKTILAGALVEQFF
>TRBJ1-6|TRBD1|TRBV19
CASTRDRGCSPLHF
>TRBJ1-1|.|TRBV27
CASSNRPPRNTEAFF
>TRBJ2-5|TRBD2|TRBV7-3
CASSPVVSGGSPGETQYF